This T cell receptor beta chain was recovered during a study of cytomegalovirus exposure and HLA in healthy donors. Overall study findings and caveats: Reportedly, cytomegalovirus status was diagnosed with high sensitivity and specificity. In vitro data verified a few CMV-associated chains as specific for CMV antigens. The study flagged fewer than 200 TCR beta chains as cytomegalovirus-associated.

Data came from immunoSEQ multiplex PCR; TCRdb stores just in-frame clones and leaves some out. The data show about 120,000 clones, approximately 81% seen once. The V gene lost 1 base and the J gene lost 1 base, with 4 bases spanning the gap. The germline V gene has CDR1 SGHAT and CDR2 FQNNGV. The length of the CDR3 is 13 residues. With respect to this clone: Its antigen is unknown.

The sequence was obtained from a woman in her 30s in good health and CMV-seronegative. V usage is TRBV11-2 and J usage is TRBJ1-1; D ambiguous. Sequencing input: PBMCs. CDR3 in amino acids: CASSLVQNTEAFF. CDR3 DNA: TGTGCCAGCAGCTTAGTTCAGAACACTGAAGCTTTCTTT.